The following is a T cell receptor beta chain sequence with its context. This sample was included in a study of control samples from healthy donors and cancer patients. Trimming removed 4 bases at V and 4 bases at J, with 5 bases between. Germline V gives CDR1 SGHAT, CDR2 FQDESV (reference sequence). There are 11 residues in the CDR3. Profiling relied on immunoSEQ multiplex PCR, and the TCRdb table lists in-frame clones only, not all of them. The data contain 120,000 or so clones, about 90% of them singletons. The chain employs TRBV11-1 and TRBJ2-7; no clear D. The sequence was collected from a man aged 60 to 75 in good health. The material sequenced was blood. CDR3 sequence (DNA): TGTGCCAGCAGCTCGTTATACGAGCAGTACTTC. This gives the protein CASSSLYEQYF.